These 11 T cell receptor beta chains share one sample of origin, sequenced in a study of blood T cell repertoires in COVID-19. Profiled with immunoSEQ multiplex PCR; TCRdb holds only in-frame clones, not every one. The sample holds about 110,000 clones; less than 75% are singletons and the top ten take about 2%. Sample: peripheral blood. These receptors came from a woman in her 40s with acute or convalescent COVID-19.

This chain's CDR3 is CASSPGGSVVQNTEAFF. In DNA form, the CDR3 reads TGTGCCAGCAGCCCCGGAGGGTCGGTGGTTCAGAACACTGAAGCTTTCTTT. The genes are TRBV27 and TRBJ1-1; D not resolved. The V gene's germline CDR1 is MNHEY and CDR2 SMNVEV (reference sequence). V dropped 6 bases and J dropped 1 base, with 21 bases sitting between them. The CDR3 runs 17 residues.

V and J are TRBV9 and TRBJ2-5, with 11 nucleotides matching TRBD1. The CDR3 is 14 residues long. The germline CDR1 and CDR2 sequences are SGDLS and YYNGEE. Trimming cost V 4 bases and J 5 bases; bases outside gene matches: 4. Here the CDR3 reads CASSPGTGGETQYF. The CDR3 DNA is TGTGCCAGCAGCCCGGGGACAGGGGGTGAGACCCAGTACTTC.

V and J are TRBV10-3 and TRBJ2-1, with TRBD1 matching 7 bases. The CDR3 contains 14 residues. The V gene's germline CDR1 is ENHRY and CDR2 SYGVKD. V shed 7 bases and J 5 bases; nucleotides not matched to a gene: 8. The CDR3 DNA reads as TGTGCCATCAAATCAACAGGGGATAACAATGAGCAGTTCTTC. It is translated as CAIKSTGDNNEQFF.

V gene TRBV29-1 combines with J gene TRBJ1-1, with a possible D match to TRBD1 (5 bases). V lost 4 bases, J lost 4 bases, and 16 bases lay in between. The CDR3 is 14 residues long. CDR1 is SQVTM and CDR2 is ANQGSEA in the germline V gene. CDR3 residues: CSVGWGSRFTEAFF. The CDR3 DNA follows: TGCAGCGTTGGGTGGGGCTCGCGGTTCACTGAAGCTTTCTTT.

This clone was detected only a few times. The chain is built from TRBV2 and TRBJ1-4; maybe TRBD1 (6 bases). The germline V and J ends were trimmed by 6 bases and 5 bases, with 10 bases remaining between them. This CDR3 is 13 amino acids long. CDR1 is SNHLY and CDR2 is FYNNEI in the germline V gene. CDR3 region: CASRGQPNEKLFF. The CDR3 DNA is TGTGCCAGCAGAGGACAGCCCAATGAAAAACTGTTTTTT.

The chain joins TRBV10-3 to TRBJ2-1; 8 bases agree with TRBD1. From germline, CDR1 is ENHRY and CDR2 SYGVKD. The J segment lost 7 bases and the V segment lost 6 bases, leaving 2 bases of the junction unmatched. There are 12 residues in the CDR3. This CDR3 reads CAISQGANEQFF. The DNA of the CDR3 is TGTGCCATCAGCCAGGGGGCTAATGAGCAGTTCTTC.

The rearrangement joins TRBV7-9 to TRBJ2-5; possibly TRBD2 for D (6 bases). CDR1 and CDR2 (germline): SEHNR, FQNEAQ (reference sequence). Between the trimmed V and J ends, which lost 2 bases and 5 bases, there was a span of 12 bases. This CDR3 has 14 residues. For the CDR3, the DNA is TGTGCCAGCAGCTTACAGTCGGCGGGGGAGACCCAGTACTTC. Translating gives CASSLQSAGETQYF.

The chain links TRBV25-1 to TRBJ1-2, with 7 bases matching TRBD1. This CDR3 is built from 12 residues. V lost 8 bases to trimming and J lost 8 bases; unmatched junction nucleotides: 8. The germline V gene has CDR1 MGHDK and CDR2 SYGVNS. The CDR3 DNA is TGTGCCAGCGCAGGGACAGCGGGCGGCTACACCTTC. The encoded protein is CASAGTAGGYTF.

This clone was seen a few times. The rearrangement joins TRBV19 to TRBJ2-4; tentatively, D is TRBD2 (6 bases). The V end was cut by 1 base, the J end by 3 bases, with 13 bases between. This CDR3 spans 16 amino acids. In germline, CDR1 is LNHDA, CDR2 SQIVND (reference sequence). Written as DNA, the CDR3 is TGTGCCAGTAGTATAGTCGGGGGTGGGGGCAAAAACATTCAGTACTTC. This gives the protein CASSIVGGGGKNIQYF.

This chain connects TRBV7-9 to TRBJ2-1; 11 nucleotides line up with TRBD2. Trimming at V came to 1 base and at J to 8 bases, leaving 4 bases not matched to a gene. The CDR3 covers 15 residues. Germline CDR1 and CDR2: SEHNR and FQNEAQ (reference sequence). CDR3 region: CASSLGPGLADEQFF. The CDR3 nucleotides are TGTGCCAGCAGCTTAGGCCCGGGACTAGCGGATGAGCAGTTCTTC.

The gene calls are TRBV4-1 and TRBJ1-3; D is undetermined. Trimming pared 0 bases from V and 1 base from J, leaving 7 bases between. CDR1 MGHRA and CDR2 YSYEKL come from the germline V gene. This CDR3 comprises 15 residues. The CDR3 DNA reads as TGCGCCAGCAGCCAAGATCACTCTTCTGGAAACACCATATATTTT. Translating gives CASSQDHSSGNTIYF.